This T cell receptor beta chain originates from a study of cytomegalovirus exposure and HLA in healthy donors. Primers for the PCR totalled 60 Vbeta and 13 Jbeta. TCRdb's table, derived via immunoSEQ multiplex PCR, lists solely in-frame clones and lacks some. The sample includes about 120,000 clones, 60% to 85% seen only once; the top ten take roughly 1.3%. This CDR3 has 15 residues. CDR1 and CDR2 from the germline V gene are LNHNV and YYDKDF (reference sequence). J gave up 2 bases and V 3 bases, and 6 bases lay outside the gene matches. The specimen was PBMCs. V and J are TRBV15 and TRBJ2-5; 7 bases are a match to TRBD1. The TCR sequence derives from a woman in her 30s in good health and CMV-seronegative. CDR3 coding DNA: TGTGCCACCAGCAGCGCCGTGGACAGGCAAGAGACCCAGTACTTC. It translates to CATSSAVDRQETQYF.